This T cell receptor beta chain is drawn from a study of a mutant IDH1 vaccine in newly diagnosed glioma. Sequencing was performed with immunoSEQ multiplex PCR; in TCRdb, only in-frame clones are kept and a portion is missing. This table has tens of thousands of clones, 81% appearing once. This clone was counted a few times. Its antigen is not known. The length of the CDR3 is 17 residues. CDR1 is LGHNA and CDR2 is YNFKEQ in the germline V gene. The V and J ends lost 0 bases and 5 bases, in that order; junction bases with no gene match: 8. Noted time point: week 47, end of study. The vaccine gave 300 ug of a 20-mer mutant IDH1 peptide subcutaneously per dose.

This rearrangement joins TRBV4-2 to TRBJ2-5, with 11 bases aligning to TRBD2. The sample was PBMCs, taken from a glioma patient whose treatment included an IDH1 peptide vaccine. This sequence originates from a middle-aged man with glioma. In DNA, the CDR3 is TGTGCCAGCAGCCAAGATCCTAGCGGGGGGCGAGGGGAGACCCAGTACTTC. Its protein product is CASSQDPSGGRGETQYF.